This T cell receptor beta chain was sequenced during a study of breast tumors, draining lymph nodes, adjacent tissues. Study-wide findings and caveats: Tumor TCR diversity was below lymph nodes but above nontumor tissue. Compared with basal-like, luminal-like tumors shared significantly more repertoire with nontumor tissue. Findings are consistent with lymph node origin and intratumoral expansion of most tumor T cells. That most tumor T cells come from lymph nodes remained unproven.

J lost 9 bases, V lost 5 bases, and 10 bases had no gene match. The CDR3 sequence is 17 residues long. CDR1 LNHDA and CDR2 SQIVND come from the germline V gene (reference sequence). From the multiplex PCR reads, TCRdb called clonotypes with MiXCR, one entry per CDR3 protein. Altogether tens of thousands of distinct CDR3 sequences are present, roughly 50% being singletons, with the ten largest covering 15% to 20%. This clonotype was found once. Its antigen is undetermined. The TCR comes from a female donor with breast cancer. Some clones in this sample may be carry-over from other donors' samples. The V and J genes are TRBV19 and TRBJ2-1, with TRBD2 identical over 16 bases. The sequenced sample consisted of breast tumor tissue. For the CDR3, the DNA is TGTGCCAGTAGTCATGGACCGGGACTAGCGGGAGGGATTGAGCAGTTCTTC. Its translation is CASSHGPGLAGGIEQFF.